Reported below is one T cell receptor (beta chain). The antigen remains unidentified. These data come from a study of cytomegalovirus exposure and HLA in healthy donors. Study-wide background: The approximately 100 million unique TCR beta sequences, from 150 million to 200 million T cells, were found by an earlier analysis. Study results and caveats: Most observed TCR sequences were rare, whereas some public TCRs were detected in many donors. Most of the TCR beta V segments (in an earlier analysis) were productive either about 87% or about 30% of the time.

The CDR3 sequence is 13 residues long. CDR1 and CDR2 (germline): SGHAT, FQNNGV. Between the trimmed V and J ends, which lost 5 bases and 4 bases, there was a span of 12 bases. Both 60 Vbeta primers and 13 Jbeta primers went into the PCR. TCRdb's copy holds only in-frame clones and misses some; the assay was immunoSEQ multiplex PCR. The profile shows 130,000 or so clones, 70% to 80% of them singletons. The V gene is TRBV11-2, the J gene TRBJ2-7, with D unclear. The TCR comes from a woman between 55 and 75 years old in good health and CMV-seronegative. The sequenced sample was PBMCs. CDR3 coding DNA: TGTGCCAGCAGCGTCAGGCAGTTATACGAGCAGTACTTC. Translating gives CASSVRQLYEQYF.